The next 2 T cell receptor beta chains were all read from a single sample in a study of glioma-infiltrating T cells after dendritic cell vaccination. Stated time point: after dendritic cell vaccination, including at tumor progression/relapse. Sequenced by immunoSEQ multiplex PCR; TCRdb stores in-frame clones only, minus some. The sample has tens of thousands of clones; 70% to 85% are singletons. The starting material was blood, obtained after dendritic cell vaccination. Source of these receptors: a human donor with glioblastoma.

This chain connects TRBV5-1 to TRBJ2-1; 9 bases align to TRBD1. With V trimmed by 7 bases and J by 9 bases, 11 bases remained unmatched. The CDR3 sequence is 14 residues long. Germline V CDR1 and CDR2: SGHRS, YFSETQ. The CDR3 loop reads CASEPGQGSGEQFF. CDR3 sequence (DNA): TGCGCCAGCGAACCGGGACAGGGATCAGGTGAGCAGTTCTTC.

The chain has TRBV6-5 and TRBJ1-4; unclear D gene. CDR3 length equals 14 residues. Germline V lookup: CDR1 MNHEY, CDR2 SVGAGI. V was cut by 6 bases and J by 6 bases, with 14 bases left in between. The CDR3 DNA reads as TGTGCCAGCAGCCGAGTCCTGGAGGATGAAAAACTGTTTTTT. This translates into CASSRVLEDEKLFF.